This record covers a single T cell receptor (beta chain). Its antigen remains undetermined. Within one base of it there is no much larger clone, and no base qualities were kept. The CDR3 runs 12 residues from the cysteine to the phenylalanine. The read is trimmed to its CDR3 DNA, 36 bases read in frame from base 1. V loses 5 bases of germline sequence and J loses 7 bases, and the interval between the two ends is 12 bases. Reading the germline V gene gives CDR1 MNHEY and CDR2 SVGAGI. This entry belongs to a study of blood T cell repertoires in COVID-19 (dated by TCRdb to 2018 to 2021). In terms of the full investigation: The collaborator samples originated in the United States, Italy and Spain and spanned the acute and convalescent phases of COVID-19. Nearly every sample came with metadata listing a de-identified subject ID, COVID-19 status, age in years and sex. Samples were obtained from the ongoing ImmuneRACE study (first 160 participants) and from 1,254 subjects provided by 6 global collaborators. Subjects who had been exposed to COVID-19, were actively infected with it, or had recovered from it provided the deeply sampled blood TCRbeta repertoires that made up the dataset. The repertoires were released in a freely available public database meant as a resource for research on the immune response to SARS-CoV-2. The material from the prospective study consisted of cDNA or gDNA derived from T cells, B-cell-depleted T cells, or PBMCs. HLA class I and class II types, where available, came from metadata supplied by the sample provider rather than from assay-based typing. What the authors observed across the whole study: The quantity of clinical and demographic metadata differed by source and by participant and was supplied without curation.

The immunoSEQ Assay, a bias-controlled multiplex PCR, was used to amplify TCRbeta CDR3 regions from genomic DNA. From the authors' description of their analysis: Within the assay, amplification of reference gene primers was used to estimate how many nucleated cells each sample contained. To quantify the absolute abundance of each unique TCRbeta CDR3 rearrangement, sequence reads were collapsed and filtered. For each sample, productive Simpson clonality was calculated by taking the square root of Simpson's diversity index across productive rearrangements. The table comes from immuneACCESS by way of TCRdb, which keeps in-frame sequences with V and J called. Part of the clones is missing from these tables; in studies checked, under half for an unresolved V gene and the rest for unknown reasons. V and J calls and clone size come straight from that table; D and trimming were deduced from the DNA. Counted in this sample were fewer than 200,000 clones; approximately 84% of them appeared once. Jointly, the top ten make up around 12% of the sample.

Enrolling through a virtual design, the prospective study's participants ranged in age from roughly 18 to 89 years and lived across roughly 23 United States geographic areas. In the prospective study, cohorts were assigned on the basis of participant-reported clinical history obtained from a screening survey and a study questionnaire. Recovered participants in ImmuneRACE Cohort 3 were defined as having two consecutive negative NP/OP PCR tests, clearance from a healthcare professional, or resolution of symptoms. In the prospective study, mobile phlebotomists collected whole blood, serum and a nasopharyngeal or oropharyngeal swab from each participant. Over a roughly 2-month period, participants in the prospective study had the option of providing additional blood draws and questionnaires. Before DNA extraction, blood samples from the prospective study were shipped at room temperature or frozen.

This receptor was identified in a man aged 45-65 years who had recovered from COVID-19. Rearrangement joined TRBV6-5 to TRBJ2-7, and perhaps TRBD1 as D gene, on 5 matching bases. The sequenced sample was PBMCs or T cells enriched from blood (not recorded which). The CDR3 region reads CASSLERGEQYF. The DNA is TGTGCCAGCAGTCTTGAAAGGGGAGAGCAGTACTTC.